These 24 T cell receptor beta chains were sequenced from one sample in a study of cytomegalovirus exposure and HLA in healthy donors (TCRdb year 2017). Library prep was done by the immunoSEQ multiplex PCR assay. The multiplex PCR relied on a mix of 60 forward primers for TCR Vbeta segments and 13 reverse primers for TCR Jbeta segments. What TCRdb holds here is the immuneACCESS table cut down to in-frame rearrangements. Part of the clones is not present; checked against another copy, under half of the missing clones reflect an unresolved V gene, and the others are unexplained. The sample has under 250,000 clones on record, approximately 81% of them singletons. The ten largest clones represent 1.3% of the sample. Sequencing input: PBMCs. The receptor source for this set is a human donor in good health.

The J gene is TRBJ1-3, the V gene TRBV9; 12 bases fit TRBD1. Germline CDR1 reads SGDLS; CDR2 reads YYNGEE. Trimming removed 2 bases from V and 3 bases from J; junction bases left unmatched: 3. This CDR3 has 16 amino acids. Written as DNA, the CDR3 is TGTGCCAGCAGCGTTGGGACAGGGGGCGTTGGAAACACCATATATTTT. It codes for CASSVGTGGVGNTIYF.

The chain has TRBV10-1 and TRBJ2-2; TRBD2 aligns across 14 bases. Germline CDR1 is WNHNN and CDR2 is SYGVQD (reference sequence). This CDR3 has 18 amino acids. Trimming at V came to 4 bases and at J to 3 bases, leaving 7 bases not matched to a gene. For the CDR3, the DNA is TGCGCCAGCAGTGCGGGACTAGCGGGAGTAGTAGACACCGGGGAGCTGTTTTTT. Its protein product is CASSAGLAGVVDTGELFF.

The gene calls are TRBV4-2 and TRBJ1-2; D ambiguous. V was pared by 2 bases and J by 4 bases, with 11 bases between. Germline CDR1 is LGHNA and CDR2 is YNFKEQ. The CDR3 sequence is 14 residues long. CDR3 bases: TGTGCCAGCAGCCAACTACCGACAACCTATGGCTACACCTTC. Amino acids: CASSQLPTTYGYTF.

The chain combines TRBV6-1 with TRBJ2-5, with D possibly being TRBD1 (5 bases). The CDR3 contains 12 residues. Germline assignment: CDR1 MNHNS and CDR2 SASEGT. V was shortened by 8 bases and J by 0 bases, with 7 bases between the two germline ends. The CDR3 DNA reads TGTGCCAGCCGACAGAACCAAGAGACCCAGTACTTC. Protein product: CASRQNQETQYF.

CDR3 sequence (DNA): TGTGCCTGGCGCAGATCCTACGAGCAGTACTTC. It encodes CAWRRSYEQYF. The chain uses TRBV30 and TRBJ2-7; D not certain. Trimming removed 5 bases from V and 1 base from J, with 6 bases in between. Germline V gene sequence: CDR1 GTSNPN, CDR2 SVGIG (reference sequence). This CDR3 is 11 amino acids long.

CDR3 bases: TGTGCTAGTGGTTTGGTACTGGGACAGGGTTACAATGAGCAGTTCTTC. It translates to CASGLVLGQGYNEQFF. The chain couples TRBV12-5 to TRBJ2-1; the match to TRBD1 covers 9 bases. The V segment lost 0 bases and the J segment 4 bases; nucleotides outside the gene matches: 4. The CDR3 consists of 16 residues. Per the germline V gene, CDR1 is LGHNT and CDR2 is FRNRAP.

The rearrangement links TRBV29-1 to TRBJ1-5, with D tentatively TRBD1 (6 bases). The CDR3 contains 13 residues. Germline V gene lookup returns CDR1 SQVTM and CDR2 ANQGSEA. V was pared by 4 bases and J by 3 bases, with 10 bases between. Written as DNA, the CDR3 is TGCAGCGTTGCAGGGGCCCTCAATCAGCCCCAGCATTTT. Translating gives CSVAGALNQPQHF.

This clone was detected once. This chain uses TRBV23-1 with TRBJ2-1; 10 nucleotides agree with TRBD2. TRBV23-1 carries the ORF label, with uncertain function. Trimming cost V 2 bases and J 6 bases; bases outside gene matches: 13. There are 18 residues in the CDR3. The DNA of the CDR3 is TGCGCCAGCAGTCAACCGCCTAGGAAGCGGGAGGGCGGCAATGAGCAGTTCTTC. Translated: CASSQPPRKREGGNEQFF.

Points on this clone: The junction differs from germline at one of its ends, possibly a read error. J is TRBJ1-2 and V is TRBV7-9; D is uncertain. CDR1 and CDR2 (germline): SEHNR, FQNEAQ (reference sequence). The CDR3 runs to 12 residues. The CDR3 DNA follows: TGTTCCAGCAGCTTATATCTCGAGGGCTACACCTTC. Its protein is CSSSLYLEGYTF.

This chain joins TRBV4-1 and TRBJ1-2, with TRBD1 matching over 10 bases. After removal of 1 base from V and 3 bases from J, the junction contained 5 bases not matched to a gene. The length of the CDR3 is 16 residues. Germline-derived CDR1 and CDR2 are MGHRA and YSYEKL. The CDR3 sequence is CASSQAGQGRYYGYTF. The CDR3 region has the DNA TGCGCCAGCAGCCAAGCGGGACAGGGGAGATACTATGGCTACACCTTC.

The rearrangement uses TRBV15 and TRBJ2-7; 14 bases match TRBD2. CDR3 length equals 18 residues. J was trimmed by 5 bases and V by 3 bases; bases with no gene match: 12. Germline CDR1 LNHNV, CDR2 YYDKDF (reference sequence). CDR3 protein: CATSSGTSGRGSIHEQYF. The DNA for the CDR3 is TGTGCCACCAGCAGCGGGACTAGCGGGAGAGGATCGATCCACGAGCAGTACTTC.

The rearrangement joins TRBV30 to TRBJ1-5, with 8 bases matching TRBD1. V shed 5 bases, J shed 3 bases, and the junction held 12 bases outside the gene matches. Germline V gene sequence: CDR1 GTSNPN, CDR2 SVGIG (reference sequence). The CDR3 runs to 16 residues. DNA for the CDR3: TGTGCCTGGGGGGGCGAGCAGGGGGCCAACAATCAGCCCCAGCATTTT. This codes for CAWGGEQGANNQPQHF.

The rearrangement uses TRBV5-1 and TRBJ2-4, with 7 nucleotides matching TRBD2. V lost 4 bases, J lost 2 bases, and 12 bases stayed unmatched. This CDR3 comprises 17 residues. In germline, CDR1 is SGHRS, CDR2 YFSETQ. CDR3 DNA sequence: TGCGCCAGCAGCCTGGTTGACAGCGGGACCCCCAAAAACATTCAGTACTTC. The encoded protein is CASSLVDSGTPKNIQYF.

The chain employs TRBV7-9 and TRBJ1-1; D unclear. Trimming cost V 2 bases and J 0 bases, with 7 bases left between them. CDR1 is SEHNR, CDR2 FQNEAQ, per germline (reference sequence). The CDR3 runs 14 residues. The DNA of the CDR3 is TGTGCCAGCAGCTTACAGTACATGAACACTGAAGCTTTCTTT. Encoded protein: CASSLQYMNTEAFF.

The genes are TRBV11-2 and TRBJ2-7; TRBD2 agrees at 8 bases. Germline V gene lookup returns CDR1 SGHAT and CDR2 FQNNGV. CDR3 length: 17 residues. Trimming took 5 bases from V and 2 from J; bases not matched to a gene: 14. The chain's CDR3 is CASSRLGAGAGTYEQYF. The DNA for the CDR3 is TGTGCCAGCAGCCGATTAGGAGCGGGAGCGGGTACCTACGAGCAGTACTTC.

The chain links TRBV6-5 to TRBJ2-7; D remains ambiguous. Trimming removed 0 bases at V and 6 bases at J, with 18 bases between. This CDR3 contains 16 residues. The germline CDR1 and CDR2 sequences are MNHEY and SVGAGI. CDR3 sequence reads: CASSYSKHTLRVEQYF. The CDR3 DNA is TGTGCCAGCAGTTACTCGAAGCATACCCTTCGAGTCGAGCAGTACTTC.

V is TRBV28 and J is TRBJ2-7; possible D gene TRBD1, 6 bases. The CDR3 consists of 17 residues. V was pared by 5 bases and J by 1 base, with 21 bases between. Germline V CDR1 and CDR2: MDHEN, SYDVKM. CDR3 sequence reads: CASSAGQLENFSYEQYF. The CDR3 nucleotides read TGTGCCAGCAGTGCCGGACAGCTTGAAAATTTTTCCTACGAGCAGTACTTC.

The chain couples TRBV10-3 to TRBJ2-7; weak D call: TRBD1 (6 bases). The germline V gene has CDR1 ENHRY and CDR2 SYGVKD. V was clipped by 7 bases and J by 3 bases, with 10 bases between them. The CDR3 has 12 residues. The CDR3 reads CAIIGQIYEQYF. CDR3 sequence (DNA): TGTGCCATCATCGGACAGATCTACGAGCAGTACTTC.

The chain recombines TRBV18 with TRBJ2-1; TRBD2 agrees at 7 bases. Germline V gene sequence: CDR1 KGHSH, CDR2 LQKENI. Germline trimming cut 5 bases from V and 0 bases from J; bases unmatched to any gene: 4. There are 15 residues in the CDR3. Here the CDR3 DNA reads TGTGCCAGCTCATACGGGGGGAACTCCTACAATGAGCAGTTCTTC. Amino acid sequence: CASSYGGNSYNEQFF.

The V and J genes are TRBV10-3 and TRBJ2-7; D is undetermined. CDR1 and CDR2 (germline): ENHRY, SYGVKD. The CDR3 covers 14 residues. V was cut by 4 bases and J by 1 base, with 11 bases left in between. The CDR3 protein is CAISVDLPSYEQYF. The CDR3 DNA follows: TGTGCCATCAGTGTTGACTTACCTTCCTACGAGCAGTACTTC.

This sequence joins TRBV28 and TRBJ1-4; TRBD1 might be the D (5 bases). CDR3 size: 15 residues. CDR1 and CDR2 (germline): MDHEN, SYDVKM. With 1 base removed from V and 8 bases from J, the gap between germline ends came to 14 bases. The CDR3 protein is CASSLLGGDGEKLFF. The CDR3 bases are TGTGCCAGCAGTTTATTAGGAGGGGACGGAGAAAAACTGTTTTTT.

This sequence joins TRBV10-3 and TRBJ2-3; no clear D gene. V lost 6 bases to trimming and J lost 8 bases, with 12 bases between them. Per the germline V gene, CDR1 is ENHRY and CDR2 is SYGVKD. CDR3 length: 12 amino acids. The CDR3 sequence: CAISVDVSTQYF. CDR3 nucleotide sequence: TGTGCCATCAGCGTTGATGTGAGTACGCAGTATTTT.

The genes are TRBV7-3 and TRBJ2-1; D not resolved. Trimming shortened V by 5 bases and J by 0 bases, and 11 bases separated the two germline ends. Germline V lookup: CDR1 SGHTA, CDR2 FQGTGA. The length of the CDR3 is 15 residues. CDR3 coding DNA: TGTGCCAGCAGCCCAACCCGGAGCTCCTACAATGAGCAGTTCTTC. It yields the protein CASSPTRSSYNEQFF. Variable domain in full (rest from reference TRBV7-3 and TRBJ2-1): GAGVSQTPSNKVTEKGKYVELRCDPISGHTALYWYRQSLGQGPEFLIYFQGTGAADDSGLPNDRFFAVRPEGSVSTLKIQRTERGDSAVYLCASSPTRSSYNEQFFGPGTRLTVL.

J is TRBJ1-5 and V is TRBV19; D is uncertain. CDR3 size: 16 residues. Trimming took off 3 bases at V and 1 base at J, with 13 bases between the two ends. Germline CDR1 LNHDA, CDR2 SQIVND (reference sequence). The DNA for the CDR3 is TGTGCCAGTAGTATGTTATACGGGAGAAGCAATCAGCCCCAGCATTTT. Translation gives CASSMLYGRSNQPQHF.